The rows below give T cell receptor beta chains drawn from one sample of a study of cytomegalovirus exposure and HLA in healthy donors. Repertoires were generated with immunoSEQ multiplex PCR, while TCRdb's copy carries only in-frame clones and drops some. This table has about 150,000 clones, approximately 80% appearing once. Sequenced material: PBMCs. These receptors originate from a man aged 25 to 40 in good health and CMV-seropositive. CDR3s include the opening cysteine and the closing phenylalanine or tryptophan. The order of the fields is clone size, D gene, J gene, V gene, CDR3 DNA, CDR3 protein. A D gene is named only where the DNA matches it firmly. Clone size is shown for a subset of rows, as once, few, many or a class of expanded clone.

abundance: once; d_gene: .; j_gene: TRBJ1-2; v_gene: TRBV27; CDR3nt: TGTGCCAGCAGTTTAGTGGGGGGGCCCAACTATGGCTACACCTTC; CDR3aa: CASSLVGGPNYGYTF
abundance: few; d_gene: TRBD1; j_gene: TRBJ1-2; v_gene: TRBV2; CDR3nt: TGTGCCAGCATACCGGGACAGTACTATGGCTACACCTTC; CDR3aa: CASIPGQYYGYTF
abundance: .; d_gene: .; j_gene: TRBJ1-4; v_gene: TRBV28; CDR3nt: TGTGCCAGCAGTTTTGGGGGGGCCTCGGGGGAAAAACTGTTTTTT; CDR3aa: CASSFGGASGEKLFF
abundance: .; d_gene: TRBD1; j_gene: TRBJ2-5; v_gene: TRBV11-2; CDR3nt: TGTGCCAGCAGCGATACAGGGGGACGGGAGACCCAGTACTTC; CDR3aa: CASSDTGGRETQYF
abundance: once; d_gene: .; j_gene: TRBJ2-7; v_gene: TRBV4-1; CDR3nt: TGCGCCAGCAGCCAAGATCAGACAGTCTCCTACGAGCAGTACTTC; CDR3aa: CASSQDQTVSYEQYF
abundance: .; d_gene: TRBD1; j_gene: TRBJ1-5; v_gene: TRBV28; CDR3nt: TGTGCCAGCAGAAGACAGGGGGTACGGAATCAGCCCCAGCATTTT; CDR3aa: CASRRQGVRNQPQHF
abundance: once; d_gene: .; j_gene: TRBJ2-5; v_gene: TRBV10-3; CDR3nt: TGTGCCATCAGGCCGACAGGGAGGGAGACCCAGTACTTC; CDR3aa: CAIRPTGRETQYF
abundance: .; d_gene: .; j_gene: TRBJ2-3; v_gene: TRBV5-1; CDR3nt: TGCGCCAGCAGCTTGGGAGTGGGAGCGAAGAGCACAGATACGCAGTATTTT; CDR3aa: CASSLGVGAKSTDTQYF
abundance: .; d_gene: TRBD1; j_gene: TRBJ1-1; v_gene: TRBV28; CDR3nt: TGTGCCAGCAGTTTATGGCAGGGGGCTTACACTGAAGCTTTCTTT; CDR3aa: CASSLWQGAYTEAFF
abundance: .; d_gene: .; j_gene: TRBJ1-2; v_gene: TRBV27; CDR3nt: TGTGCCAGCAGTTTACAGGGGAACTATGGCTACACCTTC; CDR3aa: CASSLQGNYGYTF
abundance: .; d_gene: .; j_gene: TRBJ2-7; v_gene: TRBV2; CDR3nt: TGTGCCAGCAACGGGGGCGGGAGTGGGCCCATCTACGAGCAGTACTTC; CDR3aa: CASNGGGSGPIYEQYF
abundance: .; d_gene: TRBD2; j_gene: TRBJ2-1; v_gene: TRBV14; CDR3nt: TGTGCCAGCAGCTTAGGGACTAGCGGATACAATGAGCAGTTCTTC; CDR3aa: CASSLGTSGYNEQFF
abundance: .; d_gene: .; j_gene: TRBJ2-3; v_gene: TRBV11-3; CDR3nt: TGTGCCAGCAGCTTAGGGTTTGCAGGGAGCACAGATACGCAGTATTTT; CDR3aa: CASSLGFAGSTDTQYF
abundance: few; d_gene: .; j_gene: TRBJ1-2; v_gene: TRBV11-2; CDR3nt: TGTGCCAGCAGCTTAGCGGGGGTAGGCGAGGTGGGGCCTAACTATGGCTACACCTTC; CDR3aa: CASSLAGVGEVGPNYGYTF
abundance: .; d_gene: TRBD1; j_gene: TRBJ1-2; v_gene: TRBV10-3; CDR3nt: TGTGCCATCAACAGGGGGGAGTTTGGCTACACCTTC; CDR3aa: CAINRGEFGYTF
abundance: .; d_gene: .; j_gene: TRBJ2-1; v_gene: TRBV28; CDR3nt: TGTGCCAGCAGTTTACTCTCCAATGAGCAGTTCTTC; CDR3aa: CASSLLSNEQFF
abundance: .; d_gene: TRBD1; j_gene: TRBJ1-5; v_gene: TRBV28; CDR3nt: TGTGCCAGCAGCTACACAGGGGGCCTAAGAAAACAGCCCCAGCATTTT; CDR3aa: CASSYTGGLRKQPQHF
abundance: .; d_gene: TRBD2; j_gene: TRBJ2-1; v_gene: TRBV5-6; CDR3nt: TGTGCCAGCGGCCCTCGGGCTAGCGGGGACCCAGAGCAGTTCTTC; CDR3aa: CASGPRASGDPEQFF
abundance: .; d_gene: .; j_gene: TRBJ2-5; v_gene: TRBV9; CDR3nt: TGTGCCAGCAGCGTAGGTAGTACCGTGGAGACCCAGTACTTC; CDR3aa: CASSVGSTVETQYF
abundance: .; d_gene: TRBD2; j_gene: TRBJ2-3; v_gene: TRBV29-1; CDR3nt: TGCAGCGTCGTAAGGGGGCTAGCGGGAGCGGCAGATACGCAGTATTTT; CDR3aa: CSVVRGLAGAADTQYF
abundance: .; d_gene: .; j_gene: TRBJ2-7; v_gene: TRBV27; CDR3nt: TGTGCCAGCAGCTTAGGTGTCTCGGGCGGGTCCTACGAGCAGTACTTC; CDR3aa: CASSLGVSGGSYEQYF
abundance: .; d_gene: TRBD1; j_gene: TRBJ1-5; v_gene: TRBV5-5; CDR3nt: TGTGCCAGCAGCTTTACAGGGGCCGATAGCAATCAGCCCCAGCATTTT; CDR3aa: CASSFTGADSNQPQHF
abundance: .; d_gene: TRBD1; j_gene: TRBJ2-6; v_gene: TRBV5-1; CDR3nt: TGCGCCAGCAGCTTGGAACGGACAGGGAACTCTGGGGCCAACGTCCTGACTTTC; CDR3aa: CASSLERTGNSGANVLTF
abundance: .; d_gene: .; j_gene: TRBJ1-6; v_gene: TRBV28; CDR3nt: TGTGCCAGCAGTTTAGAGGTCTTTAATTCACCCCTCCACTTT; CDR3aa: CASSLEVFNSPLHF
abundance: .; d_gene: TRBD1; j_gene: TRBJ2-6; v_gene: TRBV19; CDR3nt: TGTGCCAGTACCAGACAGGGGGCTTCCTCTGGGGCCAACGTCCTGACTTTC; CDR3aa: CASTRQGASSGANVLTF
abundance: few; d_gene: TRBD1; j_gene: TRBJ1-4; v_gene: TRBV18; CDR3nt: TGTGCCAGCTCGCCTGACAGGGGGCTTAATGAAAAACTGTTTTTT; CDR3aa: CASSPDRGLNEKLFF
abundance: .; d_gene: .; j_gene: TRBJ1-2; v_gene: TRBV2; CDR3nt: TGTGCCAGCAGTGACAAAAACTATGGCTACACCTTC; CDR3aa: CASSDKNYGYTF
abundance: .; d_gene: .; j_gene: TRBJ2-1; v_gene: TRBV27; CDR3nt: TGTGCCAGCAGTTTATACCCGGGCGGGGACAATGAGCAGTTCTTC; CDR3aa: CASSLYPGGDNEQFF
abundance: few; d_gene: TRBD2; j_gene: TRBJ2-7; v_gene: TRBV6-5; CDR3nt: TGTGCCAGCAGAAGGAGGGAGGGCTACGAGCAGTACTTC; CDR3aa: CASRRREGYEQYF
abundance: .; d_gene: TRBD2; j_gene: TRBJ2-7; v_gene: TRBV28; CDR3nt: TGTGCCAGCCTAAGCGGGAGGGCGCGGGAGCAGTACTTC; CDR3aa: CASLSGRAREQYF
abundance: .; d_gene: TRBD1; j_gene: TRBJ2-4; v_gene: TRBV4-1; CDR3nt: TGCGCCAGCAGCCAAGTATTGGACAGGGTCAACATTCAGTACTTC; CDR3aa: CASSQVLDRVNIQYF
abundance: .; d_gene: .; j_gene: TRBJ2-6; v_gene: TRBV5-8; CDR3nt: TGTGCCAGCAGCTTCCGCAGGGGGGCGCTGGCTGGGGCCAACGTCCTGACTTTC; CDR3aa: CASSFRRGALAGANVLTF
abundance: .; d_gene: .; j_gene: TRBJ1-1; v_gene: TRBV11-2; CDR3nt: TGTGCCAGCAGCGCGCGGGCCCAGGGAGGGACTGAAGCTTTCTTT; CDR3aa: CASSARAQGGTEAFF
abundance: .; d_gene: TRBD1; j_gene: TRBJ2-7; v_gene: TRBV9; CDR3nt: TGTGCCAGCAGCGTCAGGACAGGGCCCCTGAACGAGCAGTACTTC; CDR3aa: CASSVRTGPLNEQYF
abundance: .; d_gene: TRBD2; j_gene: TRBJ2-7; v_gene: TRBV7-8; CDR3nt: TGTGCCAGCAGCTACTTCGTGGGGGGGTCCTACGAGCAGTACTTC; CDR3aa: CASSYFVGGSYEQYF
abundance: .; d_gene: .; j_gene: TRBJ1-1; v_gene: TRBV18; CDR3nt: TGTGCCAGCTCACCGGGGCTTGGAAACACTGAAGCTTTCTTT; CDR3aa: CASSPGLGNTEAFF
abundance: .; d_gene: .; j_gene: TRBJ2-3; v_gene: TRBV7-9; CDR3nt: TGTTCCAGCAGCTTGCTACAGGGGACTGGGGGGGATACGCAGTATTTT; CDR3aa: CSSSLLQGTGGDTQYF
abundance: .; d_gene: TRBD2; j_gene: TRBJ2-5; v_gene: TRBV7-2; CDR3nt: TGTGCCAGCAGCTTACCCACCCTCGGGGCGGGGGGGCAAGAGACCCAGTACTTC; CDR3aa: CASSLPTLGAGGQETQYF
abundance: .; d_gene: .; j_gene: TRBJ2-1; v_gene: TRBV29-1; CDR3nt: TGCAGCGTTGTGGGACTTCTCGGACGGGAGCAGTTCTTC; CDR3aa: CSVVGLLGREQFF
abundance: few; d_gene: TRBD1; j_gene: TRBJ2-7; v_gene: TRBV11-2; CDR3nt: TGTGCCAGCACCCTCGGAGCAGGGGGCGGGTACGAGCAGTACTTC; CDR3aa: CASTLGAGGGYEQYF
abundance: .; d_gene: .; j_gene: TRBJ2-7; v_gene: TRBV7-2; CDR3nt: TGTGCCAGCAGCCAAAGGGGGGGGAGGGATTACGAGCAGTACTTC; CDR3aa: CASSQRGGRDYEQYF
abundance: few; d_gene: .; j_gene: TRBJ1-1; v_gene: TRBV6-6; CDR3nt: TGTGCCAGCAGTTTAACAGGGATGAACACTGAAGCTTTCTTT; CDR3aa: CASSLTGMNTEAFF
abundance: .; d_gene: .; j_gene: TRBJ1-2; v_gene: TRBV5-1; CDR3nt: TGCGCCAGCAGTCAGGGTGTGGGTTATGGCTACACCTTC; CDR3aa: CASSQGVGYGYTF
abundance: .; d_gene: TRBD1; j_gene: TRBJ1-2; v_gene: TRBV28; CDR3nt: TGTGCCAGCAGTTACAAGACAGGGGTCGGATTTAACTATGGCTACACCTTC; CDR3aa: CASSYKTGVGFNYGYTF
abundance: .; d_gene: TRBD1; j_gene: TRBJ1-5; v_gene: TRBV30; CDR3nt: TGTGCCTGGAGCTCCCCCCGGGACAGGGGATACGATCAGCCCCAGCATTTT; CDR3aa: CAWSSPRDRGYDQPQHF
abundance: .; d_gene: TRBD1; j_gene: TRBJ1-4; v_gene: TRBV10-2; CDR3nt: TGCGCCAGCGCCTGGACAGGTGGTGAAAAACTGTTTTTT; CDR3aa: CASAWTGGEKLFF
abundance: .; d_gene: TRBD1; j_gene: TRBJ2-7; v_gene: TRBV30; CDR3nt: TGTGCCTGGAGTAACAGGGGAAGTGAGCAGTACTTC; CDR3aa: CAWSNRGSEQYF
abundance: .; d_gene: .; j_gene: TRBJ1-1; v_gene: TRBV14; CDR3nt: TGTGCCAGCAGCCCCCGGGCCCCGGGAAAAGAGGGCACTGAAGCTTTCTTT; CDR3aa: CASSPRAPGKEGTEAFF
abundance: .; d_gene: TRBD2; j_gene: TRBJ2-7; v_gene: TRBV2; CDR3nt: TGTGCCAGCAGCCGCTTGACTAGCGGGAGCTACGAGCAGTACTTC; CDR3aa: CASSRLTSGSYEQYF